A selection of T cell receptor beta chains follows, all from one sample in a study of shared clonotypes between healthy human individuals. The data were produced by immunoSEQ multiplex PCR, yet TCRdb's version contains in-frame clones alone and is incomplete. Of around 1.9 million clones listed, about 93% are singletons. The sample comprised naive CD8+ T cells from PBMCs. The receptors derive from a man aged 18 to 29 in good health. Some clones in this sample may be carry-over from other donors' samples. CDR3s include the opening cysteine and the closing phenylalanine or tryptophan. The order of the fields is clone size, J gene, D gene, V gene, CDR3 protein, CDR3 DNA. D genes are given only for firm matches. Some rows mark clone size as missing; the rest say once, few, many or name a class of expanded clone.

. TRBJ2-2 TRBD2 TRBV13 CASSLRPSGRDTGELFF TGTGCCAGCAGCTTACGTCCTAGCGGGAGGGACACCGGGGAGCTGTTTTTT
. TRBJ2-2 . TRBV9 CASSATANTGELFF TGTGCCAGCAGCGCGACGGCGAACACCGGGGAGCTGTTTTTT
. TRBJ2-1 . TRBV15 CATSSEQGLLWYNEQFF TGTGCCACCAGCAGTGAACAGGGTCTTCTGTGGTACAATGAGCAGTTCTTC
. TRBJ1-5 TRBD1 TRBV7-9 CASSRDRGNQPQHF TGTGCCAGCAGCCGGGACAGGGGAAATCAGCCCCAGCATTTT
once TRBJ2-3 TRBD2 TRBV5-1 CASSYEREGVADTQYF TGCGCCAGCAGCTACGAGCGGGAGGGCGTCGCAGATACGCAGTATTTT
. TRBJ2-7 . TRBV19 CASSIGFLSDEQYF TGTGCCAGTAGTATAGGTTTCCTTAGCGACGAGCAGTACTTC
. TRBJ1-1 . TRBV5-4 CASSLDASRTENTEAFF TGTGCCAGCAGCTTGGATGCCTCAAGGACGGAGAACACTGAAGCTTTCTTT
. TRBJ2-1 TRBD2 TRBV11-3 CASSRTSGTAGDEQFF TGTGCCAGCAGCCGAACTAGCGGGACGGCCGGCGATGAGCAGTTCTTC
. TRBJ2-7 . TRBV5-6 CASSLMGPLAYEQYF TGTGCCAGCAGCCTCATGGGGCCGCTAGCCTACGAGCAGTACTTC
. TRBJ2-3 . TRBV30 CAWIPPNGEPGWDTQYF TGTGCCTGGATACCTCCTAATGGAGAACCCGGGTGGGATACGCAGTATTTT
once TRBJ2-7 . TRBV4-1 CASSQVEQGGFYEQYF TGCGCCAGCAGCCAAGTTGAGCAGGGAGGCTTCTACGAGCAGTACTTC
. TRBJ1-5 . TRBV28 CASTDSPWGNQPQHF TGTGCCAGCACCGACAGCCCTTGGGGCAATCAGCCCCAGCATTTT
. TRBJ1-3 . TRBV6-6 CASNEGFSGNTIYF TGTGCCAGCAATGAGGGGTTCTCTGGAAACACCATATATTTT
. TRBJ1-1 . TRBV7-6 CASSLGGDPTEAFF TGTGCCAGCAGCTTAGGGGGAGATCCGACTGAAGCTTTCTTT
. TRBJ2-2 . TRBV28 CASSLISSNTGELFF TGTGCCAGCAGTTTGATCAGCTCGAACACCGGGGAGCTGTTTTTT
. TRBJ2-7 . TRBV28 CASGLPGTYEQYF TGTGCCAGCGGGCTTCCGGGTACCTACGAGCAGTACTTC